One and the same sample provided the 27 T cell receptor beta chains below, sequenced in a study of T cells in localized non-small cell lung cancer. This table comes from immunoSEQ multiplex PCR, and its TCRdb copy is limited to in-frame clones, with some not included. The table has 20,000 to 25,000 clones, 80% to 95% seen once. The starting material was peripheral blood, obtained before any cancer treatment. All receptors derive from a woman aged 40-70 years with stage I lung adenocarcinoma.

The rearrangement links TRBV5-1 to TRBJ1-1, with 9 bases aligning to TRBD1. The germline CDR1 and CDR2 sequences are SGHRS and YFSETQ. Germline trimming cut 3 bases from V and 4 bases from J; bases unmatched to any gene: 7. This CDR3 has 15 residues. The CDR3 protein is CASSSSTGGATEAFF. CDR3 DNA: TGCGCCAGCAGCTCATCGACAGGGGGTGCCACTGAAGCTTTCTTT.

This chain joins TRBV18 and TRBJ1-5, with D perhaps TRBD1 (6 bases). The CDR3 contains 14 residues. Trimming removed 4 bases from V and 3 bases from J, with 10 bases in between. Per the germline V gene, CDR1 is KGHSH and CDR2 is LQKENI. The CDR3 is CASSLTGLNQPQHF. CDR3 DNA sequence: TGTGCCAGCTCACTGACAGGCCTCAATCAGCCCCAGCATTTT.

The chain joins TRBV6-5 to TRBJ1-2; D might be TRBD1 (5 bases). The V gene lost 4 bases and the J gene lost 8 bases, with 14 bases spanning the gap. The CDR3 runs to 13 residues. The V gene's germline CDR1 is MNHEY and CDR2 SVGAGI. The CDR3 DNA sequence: TGTGCCAGCAGTTCCACGGGGAAGGGGGGCTACACCTTC. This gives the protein CASSSTGKGGYTF.

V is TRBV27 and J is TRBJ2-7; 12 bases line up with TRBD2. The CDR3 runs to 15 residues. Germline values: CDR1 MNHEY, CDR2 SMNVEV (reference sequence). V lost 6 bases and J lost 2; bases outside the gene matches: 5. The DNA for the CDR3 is TGTGCCAGCAGGGGGGGACTAGCGGGCGCCTACGAGCAGTACTTC. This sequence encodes CASRGGLAGAYEQYF.

The CDR3 loop is CASSLARTSGRAGELFF. The CDR3 DNA is TGTGCCAGCAGCTTAGCGAGGACTAGCGGGAGGGCCGGGGAGCTGTTTTTT. This sequence joins TRBV11-2 and TRBJ2-2, with TRBD2 matching over 15 bases. The CDR3 spans 17 residues. J was trimmed by 6 bases and V by 1 base; bases with no gene match: 3. Looked up from germline, CDR1 is SGHAT and CDR2 is FQNNGV.

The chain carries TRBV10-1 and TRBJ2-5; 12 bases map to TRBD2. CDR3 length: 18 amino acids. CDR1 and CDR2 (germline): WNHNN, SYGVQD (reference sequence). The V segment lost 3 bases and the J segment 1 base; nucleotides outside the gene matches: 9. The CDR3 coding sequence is TGCGCCAGCAGTGATGGATATCTAGCGGGAGGGTCCCAAGAGACCCAGTACTTC. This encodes CASSDGYLAGGSQETQYF.

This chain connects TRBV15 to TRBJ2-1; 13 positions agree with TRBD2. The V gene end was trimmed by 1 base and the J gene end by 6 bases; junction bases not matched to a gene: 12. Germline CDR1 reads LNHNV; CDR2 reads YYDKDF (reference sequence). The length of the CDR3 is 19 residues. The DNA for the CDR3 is TGTGCCACCAGCAGAGCGGGAGGCCGGACTAGCGGGAGCGGCAATGAGCAGTTCTTC. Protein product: CATSRAGGRTSGSGNEQFF.

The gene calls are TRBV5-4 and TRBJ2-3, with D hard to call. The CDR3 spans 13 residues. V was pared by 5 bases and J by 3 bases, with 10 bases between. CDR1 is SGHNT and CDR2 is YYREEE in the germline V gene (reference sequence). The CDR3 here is CASRLLGTDTQYF. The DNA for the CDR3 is TGTGCCAGCAGGCTTCTGGGGACAGATACGCAGTATTTT.

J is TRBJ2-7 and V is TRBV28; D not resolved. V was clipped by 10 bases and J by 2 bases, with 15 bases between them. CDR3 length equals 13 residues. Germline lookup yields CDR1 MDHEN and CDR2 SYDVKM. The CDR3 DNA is TGTGCCACCCTGGATCCCGCCGCCTACGAGCAGTACTTC. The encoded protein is CATLDPAAYEQYF.

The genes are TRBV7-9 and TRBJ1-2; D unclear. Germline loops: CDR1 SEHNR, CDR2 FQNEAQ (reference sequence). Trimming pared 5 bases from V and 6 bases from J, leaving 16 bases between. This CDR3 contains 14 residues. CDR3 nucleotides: TGTGCCAGCAGCCTCCTCGGGTTCGCTGATGGCTACACCTTC. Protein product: CASSLLGFADGYTF.

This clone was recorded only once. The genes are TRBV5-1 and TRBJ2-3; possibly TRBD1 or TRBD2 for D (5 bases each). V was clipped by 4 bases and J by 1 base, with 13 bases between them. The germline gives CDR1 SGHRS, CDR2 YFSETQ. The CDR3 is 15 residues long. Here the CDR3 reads CASSRGRGGTDTQYF. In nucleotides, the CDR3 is TGCGCCAGCAGCCGGGGCCGAGGGGGCACAGATACGCAGTATTTT.

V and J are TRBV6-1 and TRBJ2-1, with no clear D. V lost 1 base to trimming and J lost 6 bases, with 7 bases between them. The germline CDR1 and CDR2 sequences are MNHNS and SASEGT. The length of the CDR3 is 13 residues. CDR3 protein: CASSEERGNEQFF. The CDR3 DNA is TGTGCCAGCAGTGAAGAAAGAGGCAATGAGCAGTTCTTC.

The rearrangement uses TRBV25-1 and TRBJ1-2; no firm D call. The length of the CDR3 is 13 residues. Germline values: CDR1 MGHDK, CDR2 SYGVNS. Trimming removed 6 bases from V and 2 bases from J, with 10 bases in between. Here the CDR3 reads CASSPDMNYGYTF. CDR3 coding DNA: TGTGCCAGCAGCCCCGACATGAACTATGGCTACACCTTC.

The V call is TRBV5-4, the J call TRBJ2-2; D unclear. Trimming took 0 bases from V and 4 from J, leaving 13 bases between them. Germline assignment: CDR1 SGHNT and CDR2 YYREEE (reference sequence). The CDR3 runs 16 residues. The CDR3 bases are TGTGCCAGCAGCTTGGCCTTGGCGGTTGCCACCGGGGAGCTGTTTTTT. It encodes CASSLALAVATGELFF.

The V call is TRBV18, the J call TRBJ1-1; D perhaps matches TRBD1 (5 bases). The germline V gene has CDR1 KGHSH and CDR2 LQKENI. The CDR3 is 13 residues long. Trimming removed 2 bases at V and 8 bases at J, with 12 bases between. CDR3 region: CASSPGADSEAFF. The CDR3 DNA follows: TGTGCCAGCTCACCAGGGGCAGACTCCGAAGCTTTCTTT.

The CDR3, as DNA: TGTGCCAGCAGTTTATTGGGGGGCACTGAAGCTTTCTTT. It translates to CASSLLGGTEAFF. The rearrangement uses TRBV27 and TRBJ1-1; perhaps TRBD1 as D (5 bases). Between the trimmed V and J ends, which lost 1 base and 4 bases, there was a span of 7 bases. Germline values: CDR1 MNHEY, CDR2 SMNVEV (reference sequence). This CDR3 comprises 13 residues.

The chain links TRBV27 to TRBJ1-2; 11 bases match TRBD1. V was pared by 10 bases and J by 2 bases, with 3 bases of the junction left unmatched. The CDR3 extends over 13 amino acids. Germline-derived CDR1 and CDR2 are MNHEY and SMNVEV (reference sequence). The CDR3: CATRDRGNYGYTF. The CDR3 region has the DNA TGTGCCACTAGGGACAGGGGGAACTATGGCTACACCTTC.

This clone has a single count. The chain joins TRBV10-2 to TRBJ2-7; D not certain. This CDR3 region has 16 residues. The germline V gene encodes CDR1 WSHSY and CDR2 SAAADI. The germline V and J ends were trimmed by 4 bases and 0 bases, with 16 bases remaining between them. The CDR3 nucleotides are TGCGCCAGCAGTGCGATTAGTAGCCCCTACTCCTACGAGCAGTACTTC. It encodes CASSAISSPYSYEQYF.

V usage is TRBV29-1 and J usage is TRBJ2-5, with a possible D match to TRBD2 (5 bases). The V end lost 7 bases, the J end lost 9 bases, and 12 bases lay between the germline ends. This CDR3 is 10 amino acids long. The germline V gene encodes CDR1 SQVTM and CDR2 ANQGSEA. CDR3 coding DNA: TGCAGCGATTCGACGGAGGCCCAGTACTTC. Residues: CSDSTEAQYF.

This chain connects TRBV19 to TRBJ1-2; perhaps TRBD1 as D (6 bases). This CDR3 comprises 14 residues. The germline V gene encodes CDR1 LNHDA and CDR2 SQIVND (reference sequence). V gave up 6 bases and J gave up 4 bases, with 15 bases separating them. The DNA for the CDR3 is TGTGCCAGTAGGCAACAGGGATATGGCTATGGCTACACCTTC. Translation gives CASRQQGYGYGYTF. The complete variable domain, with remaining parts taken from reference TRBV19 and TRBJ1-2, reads DGGITQSPKYLFRKEGQNVTLSCEQNLNHDAMYWYRQDPGQGLRLIYYSQIVNDFQKGDIAEGYSVSREKKESFPLTVTSAQKNPTAFYLCASRQQGYGYGYTFGSGTRLTVV.

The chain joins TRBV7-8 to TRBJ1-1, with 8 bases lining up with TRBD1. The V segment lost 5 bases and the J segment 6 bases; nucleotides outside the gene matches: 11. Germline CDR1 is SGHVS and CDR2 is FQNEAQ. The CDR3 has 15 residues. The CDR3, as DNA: TGTGCCAGCAGCCGGATTCCTTCAGGGGGCCCTGAAGCTTTCTTT. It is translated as CASSRIPSGGPEAFF.

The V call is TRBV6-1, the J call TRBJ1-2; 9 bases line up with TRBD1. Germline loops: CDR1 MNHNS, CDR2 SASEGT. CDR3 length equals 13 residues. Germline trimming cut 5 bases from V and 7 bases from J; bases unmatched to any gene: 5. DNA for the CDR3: TGTGCCAGCAGTTTTACAGGGGGCAGTGGCTACACCTTC. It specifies CASSFTGGSGYTF.

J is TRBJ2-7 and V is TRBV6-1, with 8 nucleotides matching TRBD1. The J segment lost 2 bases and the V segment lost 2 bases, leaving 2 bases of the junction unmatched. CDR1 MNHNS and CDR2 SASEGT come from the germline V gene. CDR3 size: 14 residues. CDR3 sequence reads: CASSESQGAYEQYF. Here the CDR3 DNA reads TGTGCCAGCAGTGAATCACAGGGGGCCTACGAGCAGTACTTC.

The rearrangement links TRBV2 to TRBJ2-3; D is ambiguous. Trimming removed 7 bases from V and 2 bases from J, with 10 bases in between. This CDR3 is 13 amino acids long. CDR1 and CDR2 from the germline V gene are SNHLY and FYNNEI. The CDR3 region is CASKELPTDTQYF. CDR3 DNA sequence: TGTGCCAGCAAAGAACTACCCACAGATACGCAGTATTTT.

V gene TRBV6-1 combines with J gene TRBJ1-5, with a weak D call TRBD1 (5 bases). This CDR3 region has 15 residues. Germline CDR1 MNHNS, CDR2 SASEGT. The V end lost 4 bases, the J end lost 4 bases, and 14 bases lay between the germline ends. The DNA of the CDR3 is TGTGCCAGCAGTGTTAGGACACTCCCGAATCAGCCCCAGCATTTT. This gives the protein CASSVRTLPNQPQHF.

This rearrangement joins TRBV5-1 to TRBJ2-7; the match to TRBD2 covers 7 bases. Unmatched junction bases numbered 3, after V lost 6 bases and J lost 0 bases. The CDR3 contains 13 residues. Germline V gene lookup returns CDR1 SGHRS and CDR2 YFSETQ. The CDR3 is CASKSGGSYEQYF. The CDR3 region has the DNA TGCGCCAGCAAGTCGGGAGGCTCCTACGAGCAGTACTTC.

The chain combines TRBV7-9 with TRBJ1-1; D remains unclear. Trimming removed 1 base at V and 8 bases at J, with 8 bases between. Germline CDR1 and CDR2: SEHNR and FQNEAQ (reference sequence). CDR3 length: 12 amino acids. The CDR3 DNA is TGTGCCAGCAGCTTAGTAGCCTTCGAAGCTTTCTTT. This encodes CASSLVAFEAFF.